This T cell receptor (beta chain) derives from a study of regulatory T cells in long-lasting Graves disease. Researchers made TCR beta libraries by using iRepertoire HTBI primers and running Arm-PCR on CDR3 regions. TCRdb called the multiplex PCR reads again in MiXCR, with one record for every CDR3 protein. The repertoire has about 560,000 distinct CDR3 sequences, 16% of them found once; the top ten carry around 13%. This clonotype was seen at least ten times. This sample's time point: newly diagnosed GD, antithyroid drugs for less than 3 months. The TCR library used RNA extracted from PBMCs. The authors drew patients from an endocrinology department in Xi'an, China. Germline V gene data show CDR1 as MNHEY and CDR2 as SMNVEV (reference sequence). V was shortened by 6 bases and J by 11 bases, with 23 bases between the two germline ends. CDR3 length equals 15 residues. Separately, the same data were catalogued under a study of T cells in Graves' hyperthyroidism and ophthalmopathy. That report notes: Blood held most thyroid clonotypes expanded above 0.001 frequency.

The starting material was peripheral blood mononuclear cells (PBMCs), obtained at new diagnosis, from a patient treated with antithyroid drugs. This clonotype originated in a man younger than 30 with Graves disease. The chain joins TRBV27 to TRBJ2-1, with D possibly TRBD1 on 5 matching bases. The CDR3 sequence is CASRDASKSTAKQFF. In DNA form, the CDR3 reads TGTGCCAGCAGGGATGCCTCCAAATCGACAGCAAAGCAGTTCTTC.